One and the same sample provided the 11 T cell receptor beta chains below, sequenced in a study of blood T cells in healthy people across ages (dated by TCRdb to the mid-2010s). Libraries were built with 5' RACE. The listed sequencing device is Illumina HiSeq 2500. The second PCR ran for about 6 to 12 cycles and used a J-beta primer mix along with a sample-barcoded 5' primer. TCRdb applied fastp at Q25 and MiXCR to the public reads, then kept only in-frame beta chains. Each CDR3 protein gets just one entry, which takes the most common genes and DNA from the rows behind it. This sample gives roughly 2 million distinct CDR3 sequences in total; around half of them show up just once. Of the sample, 2% to 2.5% is held by the ten largest clones. The sequenced material came from blood. All receptors come from a middle-aged woman in good health.

In its sample, this clonotype was seen a few times. The chain is built from TRBV20-1 and TRBJ2-1; 16 bases match TRBD2. Germline V CDR1 and CDR2: DFQATT, SNEGSKA (reference sequence). With V trimmed by 5 bases and J by 6 bases, 7 bases remained unmatched. The CDR3 is made up of 16 amino acids. This CDR3 is CSAYGTSGGARNEQFF. CDR3 sequence (DNA): TGCAGTGCTTACGGGACTAGCGGGGGGGCACGCAATGAGCAGTTCTTC.

Regarding this clonotype: One junction end does not reproduce the germline sequence, and a read error may be involved. The V call is TRBV5-1, the J call TRBJ2-5; 10 bases line up with TRBD1. The CDR3 spans 17 residues. Germline loops: CDR1 SGHRS, CDR2 YFSETQ. CDR3 region: CAGSLTAGQGVRETQYF. The CDR3 DNA sequence: TGCGCCGGCAGCTTGACTGCAGGACAGGGGGTTCGAGAGACCCAGTACTTC.

The chain has TRBV7-3 and TRBJ1-1; 8 bases map to TRBD1. CDR1 is SGHTA, CDR2 FQGTGA, per germline. The CDR3 is 16 amino acids. The V gene end was trimmed by 0 bases and the J gene end by 3 bases; junction bases not matched to a gene: 6. The CDR3 loop reads CASSLTGTGSDTEAFF. In DNA, the CDR3 is TGTGCCAGCAGCTTAACGGGGACAGGATCGGACACTGAAGCTTTCTTT.

The chain employs TRBV7-9 and TRBJ1-4, with 11 positions matching TRBD1. Germline CDR1 reads SEHNR; CDR2 reads FQNEAQ (reference sequence). This CDR3 has 19 amino acids. Unmatched junction bases numbered 15, after V lost 4 bases and J lost 5 bases. As DNA, the CDR3 is TGTGCCAGCAGCTCCTCCGCCGTGACGGGACAGGGGGTAAATGAAAAACTGTTTTTT. It is translated as CASSSSAVTGQGVNEKLFF.

V usage is TRBV7-3 and J usage is TRBJ2-5, with 7 bases lining up with TRBD1. V was clipped by 1 base and J by 0 bases; unmatched bases: 2. Germline CDR1 is SGHTA and CDR2 is FQGTGA. This CDR3 is built from 15 residues. This chain's CDR3 is CASSLSGTDQETQYF. CDR3 DNA sequence: TGTGCCAGCAGCTTAAGTGGGACAGACCAAGAGACCCAGTACTTC.

V and J are TRBV4-2 and TRBJ2-3, with D perhaps given as TRBD1 or TRBD2 (5 bases each). Germline assignment: CDR1 LGHNA and CDR2 YNFKEQ. V gave up 0 bases and J gave up 0 bases, with 10 bases separating them. There are 16 residues in the CDR3. The CDR3 bases are TGTGCCAGCAGCCAAGATCGTGGGGACAGCACAGATACGCAGTATTTT. This encodes CASSQDRGDSTDTQYF.

This clonotype came up a few times. V gene TRBV28 combines with J gene TRBJ2-5; tentatively, D is TRBD2 (6 bases). The V gene's germline CDR1 is MDHEN and CDR2 SYDVKM. The CDR3 is 16 amino acids. The V end was cut by 3 bases, the J end by 2 bases, with 16 bases between. The CDR3, as DNA: TGTGCCAGCAGTTTTTCTTCCGACGGGGGACAAGAGACCCAGTACTTC. Amino acids: CASSFSSDGGQETQYF.

The CDR3 DNA reads as TGTGCCAGCAGCCCCGGGGCCCGCGAGCAGTACTTC. It encodes CASSPGAREQYF. This chain connects TRBV6-2 or TRBV6-3 to TRBJ2-7; D tentatively reads TRBD1 or TRBD2 (5 bases each). V shed 6 bases and J shed 6 bases, with 12 bases lying between them. The CDR3 is made up of 12 amino acids. Germline CDR1 and CDR2: MNHEY and SVGEGT.

The rearrangement joins TRBV2 to TRBJ2-7; tentatively, D is TRBD2 (5 bases). The J call may be incorrect, as the DNA end agrees better with TRBJ2-5. This CDR3 is 14 amino acids long. CDR1 and CDR2 (germline): SNHLY, FYNNEI. CDR3 in amino acids: CASSEPAAQETQYF. The CDR3 region has the DNA TGTGCCAGCAGTGAACCAGCGGCCCAAGAGACCCAGTACTTC.

The chain joins TRBV11-3 to TRBJ2-3, with D possibly being TRBD2 (5 bases). This CDR3 region has 17 residues. Germline-derived CDR1 and CDR2 are SGHNT and YENEEA. V was shortened by 0 bases and J by 1 base, with 14 bases between the two germline ends. CDR3 in DNA: TGTGCCAGCAGCTTAGAAGTCGGTCTGCGGGGCACAGATACGCAGTATTTT. This translates into CASSLEVGLRGTDTQYF.

The chain joins TRBV2 to TRBJ2-6; 7 nucleotides match TRBD1. Germline trimming cut 8 bases from V and 0 bases from J; bases unmatched to any gene: 7. In germline, CDR1 is SNHLY, CDR2 FYNNEI. This CDR3 contains 16 residues. CDR3 in amino acids: CASGTAKSSGANVLTF. The CDR3 bases are TGTGCCAGCGGGACAGCGAAGAGCTCTGGGGCCAACGTCCTGACTTTC.